This T cell receptor beta chain was observed in a study of cytotoxic CD8 clonotypes in ibrutinib-treated CLL. The CDR3 spans 13 residues. The germline V and J ends were trimmed by 1 base and 6 bases, with 9 bases remaining between them. CDR1 SGHTA and CDR2 FQGNSA come from the germline V gene. The intended depth for sequencing was 1 in 200,000 to 1 in 1 million T cells. Clones were read by immunoSEQ multiplex PCR, and TCRdb kept only the in-frame ones, dropping some. The data contain about 34,000 clones, about 70% of them singletons. Genomic DNA for TCR beta libraries, around 2 micrograms, came from cryopreserved PBMCs.

The chain recombines TRBV7-2 with TRBJ1-1; D uncertain. This specimen was PBMCs, taken before ibrutinib treatment. The clonotype was recovered from a human donor with chronic lymphocytic leukemia. Written as DNA, the CDR3 is TGTGCCAGCAGCTTAGACCGGTTCGCTGAAGCTTTCTTT. The encoded protein is CASSLDRFAEAFF.